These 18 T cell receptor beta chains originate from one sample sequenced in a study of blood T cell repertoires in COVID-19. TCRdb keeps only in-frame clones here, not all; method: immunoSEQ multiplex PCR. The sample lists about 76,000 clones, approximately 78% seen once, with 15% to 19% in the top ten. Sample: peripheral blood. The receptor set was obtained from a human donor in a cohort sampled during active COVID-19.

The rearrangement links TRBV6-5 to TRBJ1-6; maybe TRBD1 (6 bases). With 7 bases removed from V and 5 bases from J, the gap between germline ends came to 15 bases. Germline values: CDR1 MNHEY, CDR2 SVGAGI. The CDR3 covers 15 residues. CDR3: CASTGRGDNNSPLHF. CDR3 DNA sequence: TGTGCCAGCACGGGGCGGGGGGACAATAATTCACCCCTCCACTTT.

CDR3 in amino acids: CASMAIREPQHF. The CDR3, as DNA: TGTGCCAGCATGGCAATCAGGGAGCCCCAGCATTTT. The V call is TRBV28, the J call TRBJ1-5, with a weak D call TRBD1 (5 bases). The CDR3 spans 12 residues. Trimming stripped 7 bases from V and 8 bases from J, with 12 bases between. Germline lookup yields CDR1 MDHEN and CDR2 SYDVKM.

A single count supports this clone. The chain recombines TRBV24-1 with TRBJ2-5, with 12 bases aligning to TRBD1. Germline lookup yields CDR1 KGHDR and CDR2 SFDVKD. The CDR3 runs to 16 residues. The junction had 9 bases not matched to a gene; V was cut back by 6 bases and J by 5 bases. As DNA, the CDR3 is TGTGCCACCAGTACCGGGACAGGGGGCGCAAAGGAGACCCAGTACTTC. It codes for CATSTGTGGAKETQYF.

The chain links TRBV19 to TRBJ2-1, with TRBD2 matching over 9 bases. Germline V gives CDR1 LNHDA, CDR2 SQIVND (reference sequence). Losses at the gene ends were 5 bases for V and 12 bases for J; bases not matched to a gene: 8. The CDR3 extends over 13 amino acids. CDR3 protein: CASSQGLAGWQFF. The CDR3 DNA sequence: TGTGCCAGTAGTCAGGGACTAGCAGGCTGGCAGTTCTTC.

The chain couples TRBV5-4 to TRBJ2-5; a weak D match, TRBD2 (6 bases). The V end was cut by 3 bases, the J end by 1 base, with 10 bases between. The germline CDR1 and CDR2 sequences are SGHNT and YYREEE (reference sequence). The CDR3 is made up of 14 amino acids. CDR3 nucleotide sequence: TGTGCCAGCAGCTCCGCTAGCGTCCAAGAGACCCAGTACTTC. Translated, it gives CASSSASVQETQYF.

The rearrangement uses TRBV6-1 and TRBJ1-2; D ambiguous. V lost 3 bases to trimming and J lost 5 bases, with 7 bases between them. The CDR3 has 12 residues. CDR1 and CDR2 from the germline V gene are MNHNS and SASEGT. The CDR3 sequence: CASSESQYGYTF. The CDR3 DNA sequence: TGTGCCAGCAGTGAGTCTCAGTATGGCTACACCTTC.

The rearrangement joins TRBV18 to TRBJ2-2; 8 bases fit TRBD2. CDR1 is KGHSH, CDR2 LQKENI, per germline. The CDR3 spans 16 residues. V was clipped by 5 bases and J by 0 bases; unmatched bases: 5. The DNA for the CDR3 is TGTGCCAGCTCAACCCCGGGACTAGCGAACACCGGGGAGCTGTTTTTT. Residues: CASSTPGLANTGELFF.

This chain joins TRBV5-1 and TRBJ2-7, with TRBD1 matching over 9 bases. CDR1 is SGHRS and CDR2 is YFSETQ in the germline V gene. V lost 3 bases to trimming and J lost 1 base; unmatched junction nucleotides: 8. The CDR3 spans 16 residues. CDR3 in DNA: TGCGCCAGCAGCTCGACCGGGACAGGGAGGTCCTACGAGCAGTACTTC. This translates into CASSSTGTGRSYEQYF.

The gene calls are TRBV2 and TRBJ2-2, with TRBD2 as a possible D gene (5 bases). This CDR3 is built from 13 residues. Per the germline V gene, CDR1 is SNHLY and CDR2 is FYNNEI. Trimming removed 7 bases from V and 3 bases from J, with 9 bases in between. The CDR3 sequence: CASTPGYTGELFF. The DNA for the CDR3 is TGTGCCAGCACCCCGGGATACACCGGGGAGCTGTTTTTT.

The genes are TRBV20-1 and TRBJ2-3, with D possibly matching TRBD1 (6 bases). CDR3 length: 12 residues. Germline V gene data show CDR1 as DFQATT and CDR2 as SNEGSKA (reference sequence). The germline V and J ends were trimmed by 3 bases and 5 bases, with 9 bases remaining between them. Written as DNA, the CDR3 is TGCAGTGCTAGTCAAGGGGGAGATACGCAGTATTTT. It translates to CSASQGGDTQYF.

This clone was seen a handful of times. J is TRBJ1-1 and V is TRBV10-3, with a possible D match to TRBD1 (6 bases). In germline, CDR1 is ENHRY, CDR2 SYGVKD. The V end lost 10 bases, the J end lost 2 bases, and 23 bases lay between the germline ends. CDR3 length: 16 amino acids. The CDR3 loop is CATRGAGAVQNTEAFF. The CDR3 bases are TGTGCCACCCGGGGGGCGGGGGCAGTTCAAAACACTGAAGCTTTCTTT.

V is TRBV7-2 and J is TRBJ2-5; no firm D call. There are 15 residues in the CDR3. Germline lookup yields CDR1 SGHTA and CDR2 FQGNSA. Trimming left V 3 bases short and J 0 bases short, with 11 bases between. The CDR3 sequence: CASSFWRQYQETQYF. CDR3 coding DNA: TGTGCCAGCAGCTTCTGGCGGCAGTACCAAGAGACCCAGTACTTC.

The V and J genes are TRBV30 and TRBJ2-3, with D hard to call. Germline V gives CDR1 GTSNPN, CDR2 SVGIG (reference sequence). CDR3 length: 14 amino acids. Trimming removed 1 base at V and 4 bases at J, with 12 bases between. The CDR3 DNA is TGTGCCTGGAGTGAAGGAGTGCTGCCAGATACGCAGTATTTT. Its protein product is CAWSEGVLPDTQYF.

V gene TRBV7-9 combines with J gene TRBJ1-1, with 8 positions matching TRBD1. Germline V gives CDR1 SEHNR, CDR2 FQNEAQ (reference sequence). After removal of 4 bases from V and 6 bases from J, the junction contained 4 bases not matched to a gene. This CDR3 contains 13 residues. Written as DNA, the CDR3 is TGTGCCAGCAGCTCCTCACAGGGGGCTGAAGCTTTCTTT. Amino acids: CASSSSQGAEAFF. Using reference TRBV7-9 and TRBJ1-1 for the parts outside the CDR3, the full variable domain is DTGVSQNPRHKITKRGQNVTFRCDPISEHNRLYWYRQTLGQGPEFLTYFQNEAQLEKSRLLSDRFSAERPKGSFSTLEIQRTEQGDSAMYLCASSSSQGAEAFFGQGTRLTVV.

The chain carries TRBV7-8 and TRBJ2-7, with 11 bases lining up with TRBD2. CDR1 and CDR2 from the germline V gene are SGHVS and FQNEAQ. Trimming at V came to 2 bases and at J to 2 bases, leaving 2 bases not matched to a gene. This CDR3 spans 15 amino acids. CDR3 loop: CASSLLAGGTYEQYF. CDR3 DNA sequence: TGTGCCAGCAGCTTACTAGCGGGAGGAACCTACGAGCAGTACTTC.

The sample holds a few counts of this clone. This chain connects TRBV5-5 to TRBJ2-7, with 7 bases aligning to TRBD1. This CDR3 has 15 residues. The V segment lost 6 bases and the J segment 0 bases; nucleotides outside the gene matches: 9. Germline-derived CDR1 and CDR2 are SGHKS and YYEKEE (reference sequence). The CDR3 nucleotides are TGTGCCAGCACCCCCGGGGACAGCAGCTCCTACGAGCAGTACTTC. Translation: CASTPGDSSSYEQYF.

This chain's CDR3 is CASSGSTGDGNEQFF. DNA of the CDR3: TGTGCCAGCAGTGGCTCGACAGGGGATGGAAATGAGCAGTTCTTC. The chain carries TRBV25-1 and TRBJ2-1, with 8 bases identical to TRBD1. Germline CDR1 MGHDK, CDR2 SYGVNS. CDR3 length: 15 residues. The trim removed 4 bases at V and 7 bases at J, leaving 9 bases unmatched.

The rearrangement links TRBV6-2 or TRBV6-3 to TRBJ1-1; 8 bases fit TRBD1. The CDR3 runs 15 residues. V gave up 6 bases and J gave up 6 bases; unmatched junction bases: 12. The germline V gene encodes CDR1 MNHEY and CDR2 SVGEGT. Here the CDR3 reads CASSEQGGQRAEAFF. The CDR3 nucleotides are TGTGCCAGCAGCGAACAGGGGGGACAGCGAGCTGAAGCTTTCTTT.